This T cell receptor (beta chain) was sequenced for a study of shared clonotypes between healthy human individuals. The protocol was immunoSEQ multiplex PCR, while the TCRdb copy is restricted to in-frame clones and leaves out a portion. Found here are under 1 million clones, over 90% of them singletons; the top ten hold around 24%. It was CD45RO-negative cells, positively selected for CCR7, that made up naive CD8 cells, with terminally differentiated effector memory CD45RA+ cells excluded. The CDR3 has 14 amino acids. Germline V gene lookup returns CDR1 SQVTM and CDR2 ANQGSEA. Trimming removed 4 bases from V and 5 bases from J; junction bases left unmatched: 5.

Sequencing was carried out using naive CD8+ T cells sorted from blood. The chain joins TRBV29-1 to TRBJ2-2; 9 bases map to TRBD1. The clonotype comes from a man aged 25-40 years in good health. The DNA of the CDR3 is TGCAGCGTTGGGGGACAGGGAGGTACCGGGGAGCTGTTTTTT. This codes for CSVGGQGGTGELFF.